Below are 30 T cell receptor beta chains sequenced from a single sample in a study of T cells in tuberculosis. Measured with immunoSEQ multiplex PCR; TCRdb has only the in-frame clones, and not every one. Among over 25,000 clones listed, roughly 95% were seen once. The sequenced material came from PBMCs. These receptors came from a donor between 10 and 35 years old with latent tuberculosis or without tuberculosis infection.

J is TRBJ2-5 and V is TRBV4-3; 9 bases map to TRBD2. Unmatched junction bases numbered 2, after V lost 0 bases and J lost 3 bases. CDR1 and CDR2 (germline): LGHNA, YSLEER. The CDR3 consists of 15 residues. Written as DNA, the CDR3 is TGCGCCAGCAGCCAAGACGGCGGGGGGGAAGAGACCCAGTACTTC. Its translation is CASSQDGGGEETQYF.

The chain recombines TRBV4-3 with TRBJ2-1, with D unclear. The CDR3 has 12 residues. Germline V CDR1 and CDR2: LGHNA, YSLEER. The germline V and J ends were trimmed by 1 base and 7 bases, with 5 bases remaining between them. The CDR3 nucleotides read TGCGCCAGCAGCCAAGGCAGGAATGAGCAGTTCTTC. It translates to CASSQGRNEQFF.

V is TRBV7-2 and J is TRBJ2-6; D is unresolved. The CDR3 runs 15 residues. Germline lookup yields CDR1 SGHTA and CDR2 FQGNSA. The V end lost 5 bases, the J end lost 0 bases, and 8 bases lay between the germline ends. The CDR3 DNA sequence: TGTGCCAGCAGCCTGATGAGCTCTGGGGCCAACGTCCTGACTTTC. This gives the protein CASSLMSSGANVLTF.

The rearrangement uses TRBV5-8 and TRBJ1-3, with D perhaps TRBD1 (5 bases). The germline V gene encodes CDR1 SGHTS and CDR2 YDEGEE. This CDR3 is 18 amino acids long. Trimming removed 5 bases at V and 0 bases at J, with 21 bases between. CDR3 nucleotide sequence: TGTGCCAGCAGTCCGGGCGCAGGGCCTTTTCACTCTGGAAACACCATATATTTT. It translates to CASSPGAGPFHSGNTIYF.

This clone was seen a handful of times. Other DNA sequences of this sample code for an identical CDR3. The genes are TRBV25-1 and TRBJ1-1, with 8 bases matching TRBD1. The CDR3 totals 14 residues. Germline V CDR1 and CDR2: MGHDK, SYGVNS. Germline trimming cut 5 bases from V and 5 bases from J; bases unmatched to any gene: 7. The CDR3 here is CASSPGGWGTEAFF. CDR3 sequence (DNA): TGTGCCAGCAGTCCAGGGGGCTGGGGGACTGAAGCTTTCTTT. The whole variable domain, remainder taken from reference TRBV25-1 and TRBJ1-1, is EADIYQTPRYLVIGTGKKITLECSQTMGHDKMYWYQQDPGMELHLIHYSYGVNSTEKGDLSSESTVSRIRTEHFPLTLESARPSHTSQYLCASSPGGWGTEAFFGQGTRLTVV.

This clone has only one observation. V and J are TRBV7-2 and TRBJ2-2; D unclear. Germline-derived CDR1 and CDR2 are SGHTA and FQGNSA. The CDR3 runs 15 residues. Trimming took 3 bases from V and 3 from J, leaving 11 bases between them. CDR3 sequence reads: CASSLARYHTGELFF. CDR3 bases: TGTGCCAGCAGCTTGGCTAGGTATCACACCGGGGAGCTGTTTTTT. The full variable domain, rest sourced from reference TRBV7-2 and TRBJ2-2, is GAGVSQSPSNKVTEKGKDVELRCDPISGHTALYWYRQSLGQGLEFLIYFQGNSAPDKSGLPSDRFSAERTGGSVSTLTIQRTQQEDSAVYLCASSLARYHTGELFFGEGSRLTVL.

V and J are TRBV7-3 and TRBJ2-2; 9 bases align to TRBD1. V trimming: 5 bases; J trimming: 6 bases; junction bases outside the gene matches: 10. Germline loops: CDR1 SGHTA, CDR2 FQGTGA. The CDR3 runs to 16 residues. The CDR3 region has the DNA TGTGCCAGCAGCCCCGGGGGGACAGGGAATCCCGGGGAGCTGTTTTTT. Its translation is CASSPGGTGNPGELFF.

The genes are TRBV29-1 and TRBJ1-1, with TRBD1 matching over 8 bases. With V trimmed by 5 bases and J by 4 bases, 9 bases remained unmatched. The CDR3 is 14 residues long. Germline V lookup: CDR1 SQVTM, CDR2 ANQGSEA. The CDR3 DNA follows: TGCAGCGTTCGCATCGAAACAGGGGGCACTGAAGCTTTCTTT. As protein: CSVRIETGGTEAFF.

The CDR3 reads CASSSSAGLENIQYF. Written as DNA, the CDR3 is TGTGCCAGCAGCTCAAGCGCGGGGTTGGAAAACATTCAGTACTTC. The rearrangement uses TRBV7-3 and TRBJ2-4; a possible D gene is TRBD2 (6 bases). V was cut by 4 bases and J by 5 bases, with 15 bases left in between. The CDR3 sequence is 15 residues long. Per germline, CDR1 SGHTA and CDR2 FQGTGA.

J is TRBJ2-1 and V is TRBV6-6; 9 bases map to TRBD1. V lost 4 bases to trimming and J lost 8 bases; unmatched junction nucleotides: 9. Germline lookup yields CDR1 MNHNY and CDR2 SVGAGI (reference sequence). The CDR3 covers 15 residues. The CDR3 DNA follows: TGTGCCAGCAGTTTCCCGGGACAGGGTCGTTATGAGCAGTTCTTC. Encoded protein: CASSFPGQGRYEQFF.

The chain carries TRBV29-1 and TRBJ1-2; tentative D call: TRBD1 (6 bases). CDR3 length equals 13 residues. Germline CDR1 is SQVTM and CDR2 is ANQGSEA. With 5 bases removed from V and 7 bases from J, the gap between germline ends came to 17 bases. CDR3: CSVLSGASSGYTF. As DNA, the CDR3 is TGCAGCGTTCTCTCAGGGGCTTCGAGTGGCTACACCTTC.

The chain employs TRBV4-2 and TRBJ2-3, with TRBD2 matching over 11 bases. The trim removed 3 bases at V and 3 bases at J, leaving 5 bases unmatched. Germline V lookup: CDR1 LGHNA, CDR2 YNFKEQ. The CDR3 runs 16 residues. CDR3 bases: TGTGCCAGCAGCCATAGCGGGGGGGCCTTGACAGATACGCAGTATTTT. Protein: CASSHSGGALTDTQYF.

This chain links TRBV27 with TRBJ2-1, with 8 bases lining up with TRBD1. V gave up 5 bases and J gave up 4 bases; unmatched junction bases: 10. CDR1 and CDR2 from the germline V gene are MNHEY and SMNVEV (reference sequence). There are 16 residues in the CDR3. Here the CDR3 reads CASSPRPDRAYNEQFF. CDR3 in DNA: TGTGCCAGCAGTCCACGACCGGACAGGGCATACAATGAGCAGTTCTTC.

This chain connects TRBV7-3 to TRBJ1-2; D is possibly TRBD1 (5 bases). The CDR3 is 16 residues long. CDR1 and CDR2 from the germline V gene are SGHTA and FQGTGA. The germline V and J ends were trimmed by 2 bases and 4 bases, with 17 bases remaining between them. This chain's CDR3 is CASSLLVGGRSYGYTF. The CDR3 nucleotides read TGTGCCAGCAGCTTATTGGTGGGGGGACGGAGCTATGGCTACACCTTC.

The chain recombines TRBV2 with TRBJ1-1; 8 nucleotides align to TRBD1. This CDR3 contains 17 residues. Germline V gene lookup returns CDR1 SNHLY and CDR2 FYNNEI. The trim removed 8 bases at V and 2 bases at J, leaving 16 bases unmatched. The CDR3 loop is CASLFDTTRGPNTEAFF. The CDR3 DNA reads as TGTGCCAGCCTTTTCGACACTACCAGGGGGCCAAACACTGAAGCTTTCTTT.

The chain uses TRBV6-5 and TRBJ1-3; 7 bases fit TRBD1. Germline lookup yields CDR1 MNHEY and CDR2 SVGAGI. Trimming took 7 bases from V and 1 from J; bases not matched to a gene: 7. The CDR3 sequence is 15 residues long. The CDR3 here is CASTDQGVSGNTIYF. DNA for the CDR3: TGTGCCAGCACGGATCAGGGGGTATCTGGAAACACCATATATTTT.

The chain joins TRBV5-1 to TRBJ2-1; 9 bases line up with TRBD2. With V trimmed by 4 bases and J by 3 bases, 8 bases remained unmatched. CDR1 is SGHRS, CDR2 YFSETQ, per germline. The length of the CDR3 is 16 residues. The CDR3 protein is CASSPLAGDIYNEQFF. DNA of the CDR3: TGCGCCAGCAGCCCCTTAGCGGGGGATATCTACAATGAGCAGTTCTTC.

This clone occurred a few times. The CDR3 sequence is CASGLNSGGPADTQYF. CDR3 nucleotide sequence: TGTGCTAGTGGTTTGAACAGTGGGGGCCCCGCAGATACGCAGTATTTT. The rearrangement joins TRBV12-5 to TRBJ2-3, with a weak D call TRBD1 (6 bases). CDR3 size: 16 residues. Germline CDR1 reads LGHNT; CDR2 reads FRNRAP. V was trimmed by 2 bases and J by 4 bases, leaving 16 bases between them.

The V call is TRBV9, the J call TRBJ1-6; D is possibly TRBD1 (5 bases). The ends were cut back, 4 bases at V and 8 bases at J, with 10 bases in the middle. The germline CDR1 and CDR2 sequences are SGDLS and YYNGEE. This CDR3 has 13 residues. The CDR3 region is CASSPAGDSPLHF. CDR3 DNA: TGTGCCAGCAGCCCCGCGGGGGATTCACCCCTCCACTTT.

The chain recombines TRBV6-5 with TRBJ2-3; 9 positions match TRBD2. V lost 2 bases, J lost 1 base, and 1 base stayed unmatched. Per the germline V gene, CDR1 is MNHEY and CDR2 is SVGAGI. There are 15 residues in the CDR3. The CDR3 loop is CASSYERGGTDTQYF. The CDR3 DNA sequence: TGTGCCAGCAGTTACGAGCGGGGGGGCACAGATACGCAGTATTTT.

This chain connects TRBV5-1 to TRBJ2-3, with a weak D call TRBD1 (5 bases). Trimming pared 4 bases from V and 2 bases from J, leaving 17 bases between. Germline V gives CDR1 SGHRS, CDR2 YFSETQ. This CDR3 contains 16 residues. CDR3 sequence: CASSPTQGTFTDTQYF. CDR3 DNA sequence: TGCGCCAGCAGCCCCACTCAGGGTACCTTCACAGATACGCAGTATTTT.

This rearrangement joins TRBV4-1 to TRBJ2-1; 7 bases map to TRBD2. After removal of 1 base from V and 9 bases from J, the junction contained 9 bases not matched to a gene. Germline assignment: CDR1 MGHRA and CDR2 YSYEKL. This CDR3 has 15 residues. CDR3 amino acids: CASSQVHWRGSEQFF. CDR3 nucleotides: TGCGCCAGCAGCCAAGTCCACTGGCGGGGGAGTGAGCAGTTCTTC.

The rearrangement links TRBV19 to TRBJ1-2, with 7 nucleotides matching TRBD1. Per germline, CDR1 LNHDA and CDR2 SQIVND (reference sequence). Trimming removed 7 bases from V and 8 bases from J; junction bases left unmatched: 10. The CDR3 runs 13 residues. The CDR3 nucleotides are TGTGCCAGTACCGCCGGGCAGGGGGAAGGCTACACCTTC. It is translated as CASTAGQGEGYTF.

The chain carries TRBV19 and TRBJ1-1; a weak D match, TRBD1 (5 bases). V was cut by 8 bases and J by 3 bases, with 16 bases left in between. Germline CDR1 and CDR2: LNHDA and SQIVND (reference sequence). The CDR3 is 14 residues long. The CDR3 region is CASYPGNQYTEAFF. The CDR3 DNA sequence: TGTGCCAGTTATCCAGGGAACCAATACACTGAAGCTTTCTTT. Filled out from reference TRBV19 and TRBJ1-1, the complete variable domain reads DGGITQSPKYLFRKEGQNVTLSCEQNLNHDAMYWYRQDPGQGLRLIYYSQIVNDFQKGDIAEGYSVSREKKESFPLTVTSAQKNPTAFYLCASYPGNQYTEAFFGQGTRLTVV.

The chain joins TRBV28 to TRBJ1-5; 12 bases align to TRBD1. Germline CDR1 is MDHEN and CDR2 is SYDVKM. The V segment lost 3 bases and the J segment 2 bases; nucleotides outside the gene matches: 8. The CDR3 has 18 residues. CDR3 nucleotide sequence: TGTGCCAGCAGTTTGGAGCCCGGGACAGGGGGCGGCAATCAGCCCCAGCATTTT. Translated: CASSLEPGTGGGNQPQHF.

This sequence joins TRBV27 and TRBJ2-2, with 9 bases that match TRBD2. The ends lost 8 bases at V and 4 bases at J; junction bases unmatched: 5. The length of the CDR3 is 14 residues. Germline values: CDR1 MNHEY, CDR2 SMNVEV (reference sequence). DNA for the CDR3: TGTGCCAGCTTTTTTAGCGGGAGCACCGGGGAGCTGTTTTTT. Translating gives CASFFSGSTGELFF.

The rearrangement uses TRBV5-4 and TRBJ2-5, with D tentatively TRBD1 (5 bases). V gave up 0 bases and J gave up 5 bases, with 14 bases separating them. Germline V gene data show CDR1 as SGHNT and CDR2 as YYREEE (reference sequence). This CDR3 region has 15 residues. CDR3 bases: TGTGCCAGCAGCTTGGATGTGCAGGGCCCGGAGACCCAGTACTTC. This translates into CASSLDVQGPETQYF.

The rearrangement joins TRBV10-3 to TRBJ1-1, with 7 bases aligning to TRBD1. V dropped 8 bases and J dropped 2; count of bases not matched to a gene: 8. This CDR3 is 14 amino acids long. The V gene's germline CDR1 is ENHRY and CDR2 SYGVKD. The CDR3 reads CAIESGDSNTEAFF. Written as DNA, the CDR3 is TGTGCCATCGAATCAGGGGACAGTAACACTGAAGCTTTCTTT.

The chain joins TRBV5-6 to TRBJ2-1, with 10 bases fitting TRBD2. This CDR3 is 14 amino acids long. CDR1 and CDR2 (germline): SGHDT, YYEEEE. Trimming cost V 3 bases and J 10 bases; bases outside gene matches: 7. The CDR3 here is CASSWSGTSAEQFF. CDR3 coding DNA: TGTGCCAGCAGCTGGTCCGGGACTAGCGCCGAGCAGTTCTTC.

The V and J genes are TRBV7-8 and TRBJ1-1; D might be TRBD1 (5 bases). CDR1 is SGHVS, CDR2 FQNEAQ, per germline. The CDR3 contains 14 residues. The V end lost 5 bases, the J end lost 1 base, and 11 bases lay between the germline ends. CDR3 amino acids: CASSIYDRNTEAFF. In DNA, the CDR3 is TGTGCCAGCAGCATATACGACAGGAACACTGAAGCTTTCTTT.